A single sample is the source of the 15 T cell receptor beta chains below, sequenced in a study of CD8+ T cells in alopecia areata. TCR sequencing used cDNA made by reverse transcription of extracted RNA. Assay used: immunoSEQ multiplex PCR; TCRdb lists only in-frame clones, some missing. Of about 160,000 clones listed, approximately 50% were seen once; the top ten hold about 6.3%. Sequences were obtained from CD4+ T cells sorted from blood. The receptors shown here come from a human donor with alopecia areata.

V usage is TRBV27 and J usage is TRBJ2-2, with a possible D match to TRBD1 (6 bases). This CDR3 has 13 amino acids. From germline, CDR1 is MNHEY and CDR2 SMNVEV (reference sequence). The V and J ends lost 2 bases and 6 bases respectively, with 7 bases between them. The CDR3: CASSLQGSGELFF. DNA of the CDR3: TGTGCCAGCAGTTTACAGGGGTCCGGGGAGCTGTTTTTT.

V gene TRBV28 combines with J gene TRBJ1-5; D remains unclear. The CDR3 runs to 15 residues. Trimming pared 7 bases from V and 1 base from J, leaving 14 bases between. Looked up from germline, CDR1 is MDHEN and CDR2 is SYDVKM. The CDR3 region has the DNA TGTGCCAGCACCGACTCGAGAGGAAGCAATCAGCCCCAGCATTTT. It specifies CASTDSRGSNQPQHF.

This clone was observed a handful of times. The rearrangement links TRBV29-1 to TRBJ2-7; D is unclear. Germline V gives CDR1 SQVTM, CDR2 ANQGSEA. The V end lost 7 bases, the J end lost 3 bases, and 10 bases lay between the germline ends. The CDR3 is 11 amino acids. Here the CDR3 DNA reads TGCAGCGCCGGCTTCAACTACGAGCAGTACTTC. It is translated as CSAGFNYEQYF.

The J gene is TRBJ2-1, the V gene TRBV2; D ambiguous. The germline V gene encodes CDR1 SNHLY and CDR2 FYNNEI. V lost 6 bases, J lost 7 bases, and 16 bases lay in between. This CDR3 region has 14 residues. The chain's CDR3 is CASRLGWATNEQFF. CDR3 DNA sequence: TGTGCCAGCAGGCTTGGTTGGGCTACGAATGAGCAGTTCTTC.

The chain is built from TRBV29-1 and TRBJ1-2; D might be TRBD1 (5 bases). This CDR3 is 12 amino acids long. The V gene's germline CDR1 is SQVTM and CDR2 ANQGSEA. Trimming took 4 bases from V and 7 from J, leaving 13 bases between them. This CDR3 is CSVGGEAVGYTF. Here the CDR3 DNA reads TGCAGCGTTGGAGGGGAGGCGGTTGGCTACACCTTC.

The gene calls are TRBV29-1 and TRBJ2-3; 7 bases fit TRBD2. V lost 7 bases and J lost 3; bases outside the gene matches: 7. The CDR3 runs to 13 residues. Germline CDR1 is SQVTM and CDR2 is ANQGSEA. The CDR3 DNA follows: TGCAGCGAGAATGGGGGGGGGACAGATACGCAGTATTTT. This encodes CSENGGGTDTQYF.

The rearrangement uses TRBV29-1 and TRBJ1-3; no reliable D call. This CDR3 has 12 amino acids. Germline values: CDR1 SQVTM, CDR2 ANQGSEA. V gave up 6 bases and J gave up 8 bases, with 14 bases separating them. The CDR3 here is CSVGDLGDTIYF. The CDR3, as DNA: TGCAGCGTAGGAGACCTTGGTGACACCATATATTTT.

This clone was counted only a few times. The gene calls are TRBV4-2 and TRBJ1-1; 7 bases map to TRBD1. J was trimmed by 6 bases and V by 2 bases; bases with no gene match: 6. CDR1 is LGHNA and CDR2 is YNFKEQ in the germline V gene. The CDR3 contains 14 residues. The CDR3 spells CASSQTGTAAEAFF. As DNA, the CDR3 is TGTGCCAGCAGCCAAACGGGGACAGCGGCTGAAGCTTTCTTT.

In this sample, this clone turned up a few times. V usage is TRBV28 and J usage is TRBJ2-3, with TRBD2 as a possible D gene (6 bases). Germline CDR1 MDHEN, CDR2 SYDVKM. V was trimmed by 6 bases and J by 0 bases, leaving 13 bases between them. The CDR3 extends over 15 amino acids. The CDR3 loop reads CASSGFGGSTDTQYF. As DNA, the CDR3 is TGTGCCAGCAGCGGGTTTGGGGGGAGCACAGATACGCAGTATTTT.

This clone has just a few counts. The chain links TRBV9 to TRBJ1-5, with a possible D match to TRBD1 (5 bases). The germline V and J ends were trimmed by 7 bases and 4 bases, with 9 bases remaining between them. Germline lookup yields CDR1 SGDLS and CDR2 YYNGEE. The CDR3 contains 12 residues. The CDR3 protein is CASGTENQPQHF. CDR3 coding DNA: TGTGCCAGCGGGACGGAGAATCAGCCCCAGCATTTT. The full variable domain, completed using reference TRBV9 and TRBJ1-5, is DSGVTQTPKHLITATGQRVTLRCSPRSGDLSVYWYQQSLDQGLQFLIQYYNGEERAKGNILERFSAQQFPDLHSELNLSSLELGDSALYFCASGTENQPQHFGDGTRLSIL.

The chain is built from TRBV5-1 and TRBJ2-3, with a weak D call TRBD2 (5 bases). Trimming removed 2 bases from V and 3 bases from J, with 7 bases in between. The CDR3 covers 13 residues. Germline lookup yields CDR1 SGHRS and CDR2 YFSETQ. The CDR3 is CASSFRETDTQYF. In nucleotides, the CDR3 is TGCGCCAGCAGCTTCCGGGAAACAGATACGCAGTATTTT.

This clone has just a few counts. The CDR3 spells CATSKGQLYGYTF. The CDR3, as DNA: TGTGCCACCAGCAAGGGACAGCTCTATGGCTACACCTTC. The chain recombines TRBV15 with TRBJ1-2; 7 bases agree with TRBD1. Per germline, CDR1 LNHNV and CDR2 YYDKDF (reference sequence). CDR3 length: 13 amino acids. J gave up 4 bases and V 4 bases, and 3 bases lay outside the gene matches.

The chain uses TRBV11-2 and TRBJ2-1; D unresolved. Germline-derived CDR1 and CDR2 are SGHAT and FQNNGV. Deletions cut 5 bases from V and 10 bases from J, with 18 bases between. This CDR3 comprises 14 residues. In DNA, the CDR3 is TGTGCCAGCAGCCAAGTAGAGCAGTTTTTAGAGCAGTTCTTC. Translated: CASSQVEQFLEQFF.

The rearrangement joins TRBV4-1 to TRBJ2-7; 7 bases agree with TRBD1. Germline loops: CDR1 MGHRA, CDR2 YSYEKL. Germline trimming cut 1 base from V and 4 bases from J; bases unmatched to any gene: 4. This CDR3 is 14 amino acids long. The CDR3: CASSQVYRGYEQYF. The CDR3 DNA follows: TGCGCCAGCAGCCAAGTATACAGGGGATACGAGCAGTACTTC.

The CDR3 DNA reads TGCGCCAGCAGCAGGACAGGGGGCGATATCTACGAGCAGTACTTC. Translating it yields CASSRTGGDIYEQYF. J is TRBJ2-7 and V is TRBV5-1; 11 bases are shared with TRBD1. Germline V lookup: CDR1 SGHRS, CDR2 YFSETQ. J lost 3 bases, V lost 4 bases, and 6 bases had no gene match. The CDR3 spans 15 residues.